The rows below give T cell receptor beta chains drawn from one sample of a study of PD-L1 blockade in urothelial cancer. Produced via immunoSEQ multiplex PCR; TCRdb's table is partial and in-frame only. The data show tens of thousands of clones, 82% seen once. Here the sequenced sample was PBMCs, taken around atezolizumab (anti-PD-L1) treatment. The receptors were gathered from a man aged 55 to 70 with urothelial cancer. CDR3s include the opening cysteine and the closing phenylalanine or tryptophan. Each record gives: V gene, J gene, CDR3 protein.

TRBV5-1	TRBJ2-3	CASSLAGDGGSTDTQYF
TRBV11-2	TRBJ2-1	CASSLSRAYNEQFF
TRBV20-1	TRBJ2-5	CSARTEETQYF
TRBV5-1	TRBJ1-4	CASKEVFTNREKLFF
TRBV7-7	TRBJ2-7	CASSLAGGTGCHEQYF
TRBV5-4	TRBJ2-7	CASSLYPGVTYEQYF
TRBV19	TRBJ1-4	CASSDRGREKLFF
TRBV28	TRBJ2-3	CASSLEGASDTQYF
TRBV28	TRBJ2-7	CATLAGGRYEQYF
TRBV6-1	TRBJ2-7	CASSEGGPGLAGASYEQYF
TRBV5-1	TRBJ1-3	CASSPEQGISGNTIYF
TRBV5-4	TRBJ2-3	CASSSRTGAFTDTQYF
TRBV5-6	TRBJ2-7	CASSLLSTYEQYF
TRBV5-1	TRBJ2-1	CASSLGSGGAGEQFF
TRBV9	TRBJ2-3	CASSVAQGGGDTQYF
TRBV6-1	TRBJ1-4	CASSDLPVKLFF
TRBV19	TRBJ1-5	CASSIAMDRQPQHF
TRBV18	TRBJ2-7	CASSLSSYEQYF
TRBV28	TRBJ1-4	CASRGTGNEKLFF
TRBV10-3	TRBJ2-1	CAISESGSSYNEQFF
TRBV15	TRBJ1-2	CATSRDGQGDYGYTF
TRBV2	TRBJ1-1	CASSEMVGDTEAFF
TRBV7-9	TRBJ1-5	CASSLGGGPQHF
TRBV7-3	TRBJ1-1	CASSLMGQGNEAFF
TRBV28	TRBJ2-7	CASSSQQRRGQEYF
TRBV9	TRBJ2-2	CASSVDREGTGELFF
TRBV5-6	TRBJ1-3	CASSLDRAGNTIYF
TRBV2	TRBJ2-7	CASSEDAGEQYF
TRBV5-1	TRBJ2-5	CASRPGLAGPGGVETQYF
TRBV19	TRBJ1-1	CASKPRVSLMNTEAFF
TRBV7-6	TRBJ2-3	CASSPTVFTDTQYF
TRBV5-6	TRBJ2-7	CASSLAESSYEQYF
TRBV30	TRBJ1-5	CASSWQVDQPQHF
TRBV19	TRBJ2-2	CASSRGQPNTGELFF
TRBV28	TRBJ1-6	CASSTQGVYNSPLHF
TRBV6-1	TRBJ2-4	CASSEPGGLNIQYF
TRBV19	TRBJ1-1	CASTRQGGVFTEAFF
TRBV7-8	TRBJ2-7	CASSPVLAGDSYEQYF
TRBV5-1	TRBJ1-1	CASSLGLGRNTEAFF
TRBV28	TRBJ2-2	CASSIHPSNTGELFF
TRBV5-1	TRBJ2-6	CASGQGAPSGANVLTF
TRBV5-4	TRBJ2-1	CASSSGGGLVSSNEQFF
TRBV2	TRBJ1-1	CASGGTLTRVNTEAFF
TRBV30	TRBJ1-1	CAWTGGWGTEAFF
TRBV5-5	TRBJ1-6	CASSFGTEEGSPLHF
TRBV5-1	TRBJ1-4	CASSLGPGATNEKLFF
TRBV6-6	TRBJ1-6	CASRLGTGGNSPLHF
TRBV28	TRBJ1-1	CASSSHRGWFRNTEAFF
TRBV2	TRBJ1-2	CASSNTNGEYGYTF
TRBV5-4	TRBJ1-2	CASSLVNQGMGGYTF
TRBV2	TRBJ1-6	CASSEARGRIRSIPNSPLHF
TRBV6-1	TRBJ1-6	CASKTGWSYNSPLHF
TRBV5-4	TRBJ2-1	CASSLDNRGQGEQFF
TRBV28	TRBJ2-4	CASSSPKQGARDIQYF
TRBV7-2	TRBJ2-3	CASRGGDTQYF
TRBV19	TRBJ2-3	CASTPGRGDTQYF
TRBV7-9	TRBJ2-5	CASSLGQGARETQYF
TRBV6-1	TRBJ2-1	CASSEDRVRYNEQFF
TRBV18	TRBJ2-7	CASSPGSGDSSYEQYF
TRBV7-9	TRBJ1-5	CASSLETPRVGNQPQHF